The 16 T cell receptor beta chains reported below all come from one sample, sequenced in a study of cytomegalovirus exposure and HLA in healthy donors. A multiplex PCR was run with 60 Vbeta primers and 13 Jbeta primers. Profiling relied on immunoSEQ multiplex PCR, and the TCRdb table lists in-frame clones only, not all of them. The sample has some 150,000 clones, around 67% seen once. Sequencing used PBMCs. These receptors came from a man aged 18 to 30 in good health and CMV-seropositive.

This sequence joins TRBV7-2 and TRBJ2-7; TRBD1 matches 8 bases. Germline V gene lookup returns CDR1 SGHTA and CDR2 FQGNSA. This CDR3 spans 14 amino acids. The V gene end was trimmed by 5 bases and the J gene end by 10 bases; junction bases not matched to a gene: 13. In DNA form, the CDR3 reads TGTGCCAGCAGCGAACCCGGGACAGGTGGTATTCAGTACTTC. Protein product: CASSEPGTGGIQYF.

The J gene is TRBJ1-1, the V gene TRBV5-1, with TRBD1 identical over 7 bases. This CDR3 region has 14 residues. The germline V gene has CDR1 SGHRS and CDR2 YFSETQ. V lost 2 bases to trimming and J lost 10 bases; unmatched junction nucleotides: 11. CDR3 coding DNA: TGCGCCAGCAGCTTTACCGCGGGACAGCAGGGAGCTTTCTTT. Translation gives CASSFTAGQQGAFF.

The J gene is TRBJ1-1, the V gene TRBV19; 11 positions match TRBD1. CDR1 is LNHDA and CDR2 is SQIVND in the germline V gene (reference sequence). The V and J ends lost 5 bases and 3 bases, in that order; junction bases with no gene match: 11. The CDR3 extends over 17 amino acids. The DNA for the CDR3 is TGTGCCAGTAGTCCTTGGACAGGGGGCAGGTGGTACACTGAAGCTTTCTTT. This codes for CASSPWTGGRWYTEAFF. The full variable domain, completed using reference TRBV19 and TRBJ1-1, is DGGITQSPKYLFRKEGQNVTLSCEQNLNHDAMYWYRQDPGQGLRLIYYSQIVNDFQKGDIAEGYSVSREKKESFPLTVTSAQKNPTAFYLCASSPWTGGRWYTEAFFGQGTRLTVV.

The chain recombines TRBV6-5 with TRBJ2-1; tentatively, D is TRBD1 (6 bases). The CDR3 loop spans 15 amino acids. Germline V gives CDR1 MNHEY, CDR2 SVGAGI. V was cut by 6 bases and J by 6 bases, with 18 bases left in between. The CDR3 coding sequence is TGTGCCAGCAGGAAACAGGGAGCGAGGGCCAATGAGCAGTTCTTC. It specifies CASRKQGARANEQFF.

This clone was counted only a few times. This chain connects TRBV21-1 to TRBJ1-2. TRBV21-1 is marked as a pseudogene. The length of the CDR3 is 15 residues. The CDR3 coding sequence is TGTGCCAGCAGCAATGCCCTGGCCCGGGGAGGAGGCTACACCTTC. Its protein is CASSNALARGGGYTF.

This chain joins TRBV4-1 and TRBJ1-6, with D tentatively TRBD1 (5 bases). The CDR3 totals 16 residues. CDR1 is MGHRA, CDR2 YSYEKL, per germline. V was trimmed by 3 bases and J by 4 bases, leaving 13 bases between them. The CDR3 sequence is CASSQLRQSYNSPLHF. CDR3 sequence (DNA): TGCGCCAGCAGCCAGCTCAGACAGAGTTATAATTCACCCCTCCACTTT.

This chain uses TRBV6-5 with TRBJ2-1, with D hard to call. The CDR3 length is 16 residues. CDR1 is MNHEY and CDR2 is SVGAGI in the germline V gene. The V and J ends lost 0 bases and 1 base respectively, with 10 bases between them. For the CDR3, the DNA is TGTGCCAGCAGTTACTCGCCCAGCGTTTCCTACAATGAGCAGTTCTTC. Translating gives CASSYSPSVSYNEQFF.

The chain is built from TRBV5-6 and TRBJ2-2, with 11 bases aligning to TRBD2. Per germline, CDR1 SGHDT and CDR2 YYEEEE. CDR3 length: 17 amino acids. After removal of 2 bases from V and 5 bases from J, the junction contained 8 bases not matched to a gene. Written as DNA, the CDR3 is TGTGCCAGCAGCTTTGGGGTACTAGCGGGAGTTACCGGGGAGCTGTTTTTT. Its protein product is CASSFGVLAGVTGELFF.

This clone appeared once. This chain links TRBV28 with TRBJ2-5; TRBD2 is a possible D gene (7 bases). Trimming removed 5 bases from V and 4 bases from J, with 11 bases in between. Germline V gene lookup returns CDR1 MDHEN and CDR2 SYDVKM. The CDR3 has 13 amino acids. The CDR3 coding sequence is TGTGCCAGCAGTGTAGGGGGGGTAGAGACCCAGTACTTC. Translation: CASSVGGVETQYF.

The rearrangement links TRBV7-2 to TRBJ2-7, with a weak D call TRBD2 (7 bases). The CDR3 runs to 14 residues. V dropped 3 bases and J dropped 4 bases, with 13 bases sitting between them. Germline V gives CDR1 SGHTA, CDR2 FQGNSA. The CDR3 spells CASSLRGRDYEQYF. The CDR3 DNA sequence: TGTGCCAGCAGCTTGAGGGGGAGGGATTACGAGCAGTACTTC.

V gene TRBV18 combines with J gene TRBJ1-1; TRBD1 matches 7 bases. CDR1 is KGHSH and CDR2 is LQKENI in the germline V gene. This CDR3 region has 14 residues. The junction had 2 bases not matched to a gene; V was cut back by 1 base and J by 3 bases. CDR3 bases: TGTGCCAGCTCACCACTCAGGGGGGACACTGAAGCTTTCTTT. It is translated as CASSPLRGDTEAFF.

The V call is TRBV7-2, the J call TRBJ2-5; 11 positions match TRBD1. Germline CDR1 reads SGHTA; CDR2 reads FQGNSA. CDR3 length: 19 amino acids. V lost 5 bases, J lost 5 bases, and 19 bases stayed unmatched. CDR3 amino acids: CASSPRAGTGGLLKETQYF. The CDR3, as DNA: TGTGCCAGCAGCCCCCGAGCCGGGACAGGGGGACTCCTAAAGGAGACCCAGTACTTC.

In its sample, this clone was seen a few times. The chain uses TRBV7-9 and TRBJ2-3; perhaps TRBD2 as D (6 bases). The CDR3 runs to 13 residues. Germline CDR1 reads SEHNR; CDR2 reads FQNEAQ (reference sequence). V lost 4 bases and J lost 4, with 9 bases in between. CDR3 sequence (DNA): TGTGCCAGCAGCTCGTGGGGGGCAGATACGCAGTATTTT. This translates into CASSSWGADTQYF.

The sample holds one count of this clone. The CDR3 nucleotides are TGTGCCAGCAGTCTTAACAGGGAGGGCACTGAAGCTTTCTTT. This translates into CASSLNREGTEAFF. The V and J genes are TRBV6-4 and TRBJ1-1, with D perhaps matching TRBD1 (6 bases). The CDR3 is 14 amino acids. Germline lookup yields CDR1 MRHNA and CDR2 SNTAGT. V was cut by 5 bases and J by 4 bases, with 14 bases left in between.

This chain connects TRBV29-1 to TRBJ1-2; 7 bases line up with TRBD1. V was pared by 4 bases and J by 1 base, with 12 bases of the junction left unmatched. Germline values: CDR1 SQVTM, CDR2 ANQGSEA. The CDR3 totals 16 residues. CDR3 sequence: CSVGNGVGGDNYGYTF. Here the CDR3 DNA reads TGCAGCGTTGGGAATGGGGTAGGGGGCGATAACTATGGCTACACCTTC. Combining the CDR3 with reference TRBV29-1 and TRBJ1-2 gives the whole variable domain SAVISQKPSRDICQRGTSLTIQCQVDSQVTMMFWYRQQPGQSLTLIATANQGSEATYESGFVIDKFPISRPNLTFSTLTVSNMSPEDSSIYLCSVGNGVGGDNYGYTFGSGTRLTVV.

This clone was counted only a few times. The gene calls are TRBV5-6 and TRBJ2-1; TRBD2 matches at 13 bases. V lost 0 bases to trimming and J lost 5 bases; unmatched junction nucleotides: 2. This CDR3 has 16 residues. The V gene's germline CDR1 is SGHDT and CDR2 YYEEEE. The CDR3 region has the DNA TGTGCCAGCAGCTTGGCGGGGACTAGCGGGAACAATGAGCAGTTCTTC. Protein product: CASSLAGTSGNNEQFF.